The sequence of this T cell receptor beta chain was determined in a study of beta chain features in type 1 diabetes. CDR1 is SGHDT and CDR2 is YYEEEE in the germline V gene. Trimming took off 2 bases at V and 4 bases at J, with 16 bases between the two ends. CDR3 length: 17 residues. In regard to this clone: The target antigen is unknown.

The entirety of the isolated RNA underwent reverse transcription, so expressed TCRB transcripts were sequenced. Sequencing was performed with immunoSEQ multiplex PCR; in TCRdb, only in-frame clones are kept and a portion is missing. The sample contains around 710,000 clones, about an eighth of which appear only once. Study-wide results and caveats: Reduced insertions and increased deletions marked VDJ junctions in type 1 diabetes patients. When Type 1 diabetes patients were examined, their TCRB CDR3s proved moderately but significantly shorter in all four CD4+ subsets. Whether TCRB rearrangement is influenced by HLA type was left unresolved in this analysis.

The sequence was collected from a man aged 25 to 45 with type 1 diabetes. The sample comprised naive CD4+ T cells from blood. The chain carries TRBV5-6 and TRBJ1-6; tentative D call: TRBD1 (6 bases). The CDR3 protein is CASSLKVRGVYNSPLHF. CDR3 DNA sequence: TGTGCCAGCAGCTTAAAAGTCAGGGGTGTGTATAATTCACCCCTCCACTTT.